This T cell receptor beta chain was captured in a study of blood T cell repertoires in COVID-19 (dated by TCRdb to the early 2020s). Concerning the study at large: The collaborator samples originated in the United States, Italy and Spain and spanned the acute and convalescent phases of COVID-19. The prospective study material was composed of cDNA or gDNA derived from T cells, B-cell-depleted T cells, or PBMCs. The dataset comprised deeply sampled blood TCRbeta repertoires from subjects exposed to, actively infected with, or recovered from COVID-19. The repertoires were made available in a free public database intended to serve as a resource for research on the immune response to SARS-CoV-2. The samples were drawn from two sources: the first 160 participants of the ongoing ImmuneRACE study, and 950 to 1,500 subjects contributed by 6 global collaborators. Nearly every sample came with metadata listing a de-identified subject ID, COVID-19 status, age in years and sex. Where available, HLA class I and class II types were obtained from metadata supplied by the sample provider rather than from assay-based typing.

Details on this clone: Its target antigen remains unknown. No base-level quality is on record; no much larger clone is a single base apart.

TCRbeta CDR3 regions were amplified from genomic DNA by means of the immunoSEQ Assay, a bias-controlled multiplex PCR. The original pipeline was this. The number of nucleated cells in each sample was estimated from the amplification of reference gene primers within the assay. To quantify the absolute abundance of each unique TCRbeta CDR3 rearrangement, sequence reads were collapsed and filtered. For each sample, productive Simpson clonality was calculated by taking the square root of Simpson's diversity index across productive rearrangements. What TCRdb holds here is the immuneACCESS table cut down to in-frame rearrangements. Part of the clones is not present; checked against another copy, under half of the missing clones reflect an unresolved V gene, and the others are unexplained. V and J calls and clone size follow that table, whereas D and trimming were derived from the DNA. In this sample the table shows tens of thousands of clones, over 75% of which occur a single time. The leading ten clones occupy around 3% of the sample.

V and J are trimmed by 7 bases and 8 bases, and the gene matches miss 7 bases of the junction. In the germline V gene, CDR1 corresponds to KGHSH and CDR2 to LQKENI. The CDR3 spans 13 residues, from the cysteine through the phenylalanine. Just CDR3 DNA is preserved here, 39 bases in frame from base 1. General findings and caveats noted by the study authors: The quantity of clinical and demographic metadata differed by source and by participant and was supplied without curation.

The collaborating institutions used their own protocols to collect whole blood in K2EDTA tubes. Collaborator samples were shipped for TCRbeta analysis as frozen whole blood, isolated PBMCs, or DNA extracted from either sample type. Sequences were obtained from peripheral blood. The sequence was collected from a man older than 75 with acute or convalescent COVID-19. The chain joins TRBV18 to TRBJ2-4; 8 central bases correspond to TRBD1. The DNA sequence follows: TGTGCCAGCTGCACCACACAGGGGGACATTCAGTACTTC. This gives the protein CASCTTQGDIQYF. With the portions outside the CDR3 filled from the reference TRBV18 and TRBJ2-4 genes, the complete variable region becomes NAGVMQNPRHLVRRRGQEARLRCSPMKGHSHVYWYRQLPEEGLKFMVYLQKENIIDESGMPKERFSAEFPKEGPSILRIQQVVRGDSAAYFCASCTTQGDIQYFGAGTRLSVL.